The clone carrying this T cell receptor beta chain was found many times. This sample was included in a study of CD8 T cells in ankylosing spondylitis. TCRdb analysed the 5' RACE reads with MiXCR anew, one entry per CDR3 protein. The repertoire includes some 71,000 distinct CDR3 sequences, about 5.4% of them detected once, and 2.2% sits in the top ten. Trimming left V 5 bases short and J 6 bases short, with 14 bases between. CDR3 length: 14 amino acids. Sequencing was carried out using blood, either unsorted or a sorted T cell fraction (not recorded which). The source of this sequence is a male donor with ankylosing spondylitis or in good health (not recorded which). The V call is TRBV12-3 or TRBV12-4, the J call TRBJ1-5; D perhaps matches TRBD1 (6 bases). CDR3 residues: CASSGTPGSQPQHF. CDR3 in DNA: TGTGCCAGCAGTGGGACACCGGGGAGTCAGCCCCAGCATTTT.